The sequence of this T cell receptor (beta chain) was determined in a study of T cell responses to AZD1222 COVID-19 vaccine. With regard to this clone: The target antigen is unknown.

Sequencing used immunoSEQ multiplex PCR; TCRdb keeps in-frame clones, though not all of them. In the table there are 150,000 or so clones, about 87% of which are singletons. Study-level findings and limits: Unmutated regions of variants are reportedly targeted by nearly half of spike-specific TCRs. CD4 TCRs linked to vaccination spanned spike, dominating at 160-218 and 743-854.

Source: peripheral blood, taken on day 0 of AZD1222 vaccination. The origin of this receptor is an adult in good health.

CDR3: CACPRPTGGFSYEQYF. In DNA form, the CDR3 reads TGTGCCTGTCCGAGGCCCACAGGGGGCTTCTCCTACGAGCAGTACTTC. The chain is built from TRBV30 and TRBJ2-7; 9 bases line up with TRBD1. CDR3 length: 16 residues. CDR1 GTSNPN and CDR2 SVGIG come from the germline V gene (reference sequence). Unmatched junction bases numbered 12, after V lost 6 bases and J lost 0 bases.